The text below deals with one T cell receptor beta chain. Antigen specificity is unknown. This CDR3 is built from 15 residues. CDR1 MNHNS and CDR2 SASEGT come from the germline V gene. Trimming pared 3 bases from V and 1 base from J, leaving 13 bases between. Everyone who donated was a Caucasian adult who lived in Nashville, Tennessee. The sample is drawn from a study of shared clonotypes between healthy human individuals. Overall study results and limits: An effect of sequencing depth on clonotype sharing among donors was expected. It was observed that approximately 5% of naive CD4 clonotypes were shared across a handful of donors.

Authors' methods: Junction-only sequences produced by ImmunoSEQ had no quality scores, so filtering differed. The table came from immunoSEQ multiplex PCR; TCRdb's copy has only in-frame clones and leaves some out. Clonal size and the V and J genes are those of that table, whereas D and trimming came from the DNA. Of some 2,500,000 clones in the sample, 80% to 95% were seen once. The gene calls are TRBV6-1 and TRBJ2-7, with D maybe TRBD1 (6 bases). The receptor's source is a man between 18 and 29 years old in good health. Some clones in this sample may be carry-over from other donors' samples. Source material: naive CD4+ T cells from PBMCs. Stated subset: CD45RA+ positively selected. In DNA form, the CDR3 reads TGTGCCAGCAGTGATGAACCGGGACAATCCTACGAGCAGTACTTC. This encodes CASSDEPGQSYEQYF.